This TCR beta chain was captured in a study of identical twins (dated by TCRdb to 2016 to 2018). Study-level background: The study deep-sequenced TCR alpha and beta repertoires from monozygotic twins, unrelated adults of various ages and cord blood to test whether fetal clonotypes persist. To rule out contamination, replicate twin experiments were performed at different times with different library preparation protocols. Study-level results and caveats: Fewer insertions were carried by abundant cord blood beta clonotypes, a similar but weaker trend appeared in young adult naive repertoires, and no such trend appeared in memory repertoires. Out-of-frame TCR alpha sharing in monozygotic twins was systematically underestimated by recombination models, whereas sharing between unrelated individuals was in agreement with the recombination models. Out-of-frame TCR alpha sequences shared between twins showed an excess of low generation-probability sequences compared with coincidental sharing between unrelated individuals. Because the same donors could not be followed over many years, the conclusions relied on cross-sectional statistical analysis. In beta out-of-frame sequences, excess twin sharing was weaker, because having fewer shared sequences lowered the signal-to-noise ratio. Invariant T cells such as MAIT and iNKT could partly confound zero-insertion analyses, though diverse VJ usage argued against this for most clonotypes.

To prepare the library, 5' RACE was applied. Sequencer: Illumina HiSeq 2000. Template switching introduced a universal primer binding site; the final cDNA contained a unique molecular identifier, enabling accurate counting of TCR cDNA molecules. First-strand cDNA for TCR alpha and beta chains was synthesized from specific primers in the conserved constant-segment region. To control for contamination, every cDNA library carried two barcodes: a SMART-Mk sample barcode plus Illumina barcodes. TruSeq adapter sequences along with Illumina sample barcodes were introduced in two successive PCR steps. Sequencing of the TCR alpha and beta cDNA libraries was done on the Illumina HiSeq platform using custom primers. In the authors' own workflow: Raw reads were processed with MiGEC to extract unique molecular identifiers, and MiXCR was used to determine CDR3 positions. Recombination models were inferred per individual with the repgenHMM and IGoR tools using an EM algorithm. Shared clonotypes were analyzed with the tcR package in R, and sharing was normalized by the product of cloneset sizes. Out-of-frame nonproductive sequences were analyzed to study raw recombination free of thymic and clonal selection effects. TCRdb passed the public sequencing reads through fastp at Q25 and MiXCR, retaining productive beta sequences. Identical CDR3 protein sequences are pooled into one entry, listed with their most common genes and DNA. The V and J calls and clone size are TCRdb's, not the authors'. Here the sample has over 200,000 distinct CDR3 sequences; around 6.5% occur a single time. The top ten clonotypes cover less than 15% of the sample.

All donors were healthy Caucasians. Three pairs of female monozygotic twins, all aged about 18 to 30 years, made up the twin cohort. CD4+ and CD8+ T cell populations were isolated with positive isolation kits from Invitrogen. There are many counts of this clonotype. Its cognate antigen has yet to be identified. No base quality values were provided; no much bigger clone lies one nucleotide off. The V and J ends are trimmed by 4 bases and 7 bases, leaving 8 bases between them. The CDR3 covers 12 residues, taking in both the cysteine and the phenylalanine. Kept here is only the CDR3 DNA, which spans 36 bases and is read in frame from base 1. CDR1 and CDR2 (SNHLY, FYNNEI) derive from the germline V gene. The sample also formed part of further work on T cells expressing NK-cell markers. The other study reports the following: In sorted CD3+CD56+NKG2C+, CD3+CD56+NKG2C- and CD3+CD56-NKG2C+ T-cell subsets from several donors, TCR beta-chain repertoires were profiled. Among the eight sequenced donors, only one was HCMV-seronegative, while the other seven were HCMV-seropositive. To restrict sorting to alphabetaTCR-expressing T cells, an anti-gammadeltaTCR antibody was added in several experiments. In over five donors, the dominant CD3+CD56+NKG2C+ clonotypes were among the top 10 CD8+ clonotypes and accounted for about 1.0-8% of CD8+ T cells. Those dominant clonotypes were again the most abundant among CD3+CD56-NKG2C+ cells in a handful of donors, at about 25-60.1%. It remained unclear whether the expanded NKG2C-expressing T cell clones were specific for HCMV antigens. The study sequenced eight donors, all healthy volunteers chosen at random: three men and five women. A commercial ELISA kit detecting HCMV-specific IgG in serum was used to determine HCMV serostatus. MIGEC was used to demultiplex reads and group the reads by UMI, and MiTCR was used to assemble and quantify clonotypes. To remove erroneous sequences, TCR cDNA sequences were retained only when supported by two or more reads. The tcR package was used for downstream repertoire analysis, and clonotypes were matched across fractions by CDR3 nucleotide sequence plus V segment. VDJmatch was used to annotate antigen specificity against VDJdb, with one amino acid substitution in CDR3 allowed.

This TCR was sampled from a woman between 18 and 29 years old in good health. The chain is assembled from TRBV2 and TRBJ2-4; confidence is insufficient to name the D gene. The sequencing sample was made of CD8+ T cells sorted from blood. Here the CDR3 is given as CASSGAKNIQYF. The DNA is TGTGCCAGCAGTGGAGCGAAGAACATTCAGTACTTC. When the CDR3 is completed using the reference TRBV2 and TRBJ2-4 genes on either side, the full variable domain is EPEVTQTPSHQVTQMGQEVILRCVPISNHLYFYWYRQILGQKVEFLVSFYNNEISEKSEIFDDQFSVERPDGSNFTLKIRSTKLEDSAMYFCASSGAKNIQYFGAGTRLSVL.